This section outlines one TCR beta chain sequence together with its context. This clonotype was counted at least ten times. It has no known antigen specificity. The input lacks base qualities; no much larger clone sits a single base away. The source of the sample is a study of breast tumors, draining lymph nodes, adjacent tissues (dated by TCRdb to the mid-2010s). Study-level background: TCR beta repertoires were compared across tumor, adjacent nontumor tissue and axillary lymph nodes obtained from breast cancer patients. In human breast cancer, the study set out to assess how tumor, surrounding tissue and draining lymph node repertoires relate to one another and whether T cells might be exchanged between them. Broad study findings and their caveats: A scenario in which most tumor T cells derive from the lymph node and then expand within tumor tissue was judged to be consistent with the data. Tumor and nontumor tissue repertoires were significantly more similar in luminal-like than in basal-like breast cancer. Tumors showed preferential V and J gene usage, and their T-cell repertoire diversity fell below that of lymph nodes yet above that of nontumor tissue. The study presented the conclusion that tumor T cells originate in lymph nodes as consistent with a hypothesis, not as something directly demonstrated.

Lymph node samples came from the axillary draining lymph nodes of breast cancer patients. Instrument used: Illumina HiSeq 2000. TCR beta chain libraries were generated through multiplex PCR amplification. The amplified TCR beta chain products were analyzed by high-throughput sequencing. TCRdb itself trimmed the public reads at Q25 with fastp, ran MiXCR and retained productive beta chains. Duplicate CDR3 protein sequences are folded into a single record with the most common DNA and genes. Within this sample are about 180,000 distinct CDR3 sequences, with about 33% of them counted one time only. The biggest ten clones account for roughly 3.8% of the sample. The CDR3 sequence holds 13 residues, the cysteine and phenylalanine included. Only the CDR3 DNA stays, 39 bases, in frame from base 1. V loses 5 bases of germline sequence and J loses 0 bases, and the interval between the two ends is 8 bases. The germline V gene provides CDR1 SNHLY and CDR2 FYNNEI.

The TCR sequence derives from a female donor with breast cancer. Some clones in this sample may be carry-over from other donors' samples. This sequence uses TRBV2 and TRBJ2-7, with no confidently assigned D gene. Material for sequencing was axillary lymph node tissue. The nucleotide sequence reads as follows: TGTGCCAGCAGTCGGACGGTCTCCTACGAGCAGTACTTC. It codes for CASSRTVSYEQYF.